The 23 T cell receptor beta chains given below trace back to one sample, sequenced in a study of blood T cells in healthy people across ages. The second PCR ran roughly 7 to 12 cycles with a sample-barcoded 5' primer and J-beta primers. In TCRdb, the 5' RACE reads were re-called with MiXCR into one record per CDR3 protein. The sample gives hundreds of thousands of distinct CDR3 sequences, around two fifths of which show up once; about 30% is in the top ten. Sequencing was carried out using blood. Receptors were obtained from a man older than 75 in good health.

This chain connects TRBV29-1 to TRBJ2-7; D possibly matches TRBD1 or TRBD2 (5 bases each). The V end lost 5 bases, the J end lost 1 base, and 24 bases lay between the germline ends. Germline V gene data show CDR1 as SQVTM and CDR2 as ANQGSEA. The CDR3 spans 17 residues. The CDR3 DNA sequence: TGCAGCGTTCTCAAATTGGCCTCGCAGGGACCTTCCTACGAGCAGTACTTC. This translates into CSVLKLASQGPSYEQYF.

This clonotype was seen many times. The chain uses TRBV3-1 and TRBJ2-7; D is uncertain. The V and J ends lost 1 base and 0 bases respectively, with 7 bases between them. The CDR3 runs to 14 residues. Germline CDR1 is LGHDT and CDR2 is YNNKEL (reference sequence). CDR3: CASSQARLSYEQYF. The CDR3 DNA reads as TGTGCCAGCAGCCAAGCGCGTCTCTCCTACGAGCAGTACTTC.

The chain combines TRBV24-1 with TRBJ2-3, with a tentative D call TRBD2 (5 bases). Deletions cut 3 bases from V and 0 bases from J, with 12 bases between. CDR1 and CDR2 (germline): KGHDR, SFDVKD. The CDR3 is made up of 16 amino acids. The CDR3 nucleotides are TGTGCCACCAGTGATGACCTACTAGTAAGCACAGATACGCAGTATTTT. Its protein product is CATSDDLLVSTDTQYF.

The chain links TRBV24-1 to TRBJ2-2; D ambiguous. V shed 4 bases and J shed 2 bases, with 4 bases lying between them. This CDR3 comprises 13 residues. Per germline, CDR1 KGHDR and CDR2 SFDVKD. The CDR3 nucleotides are TGTGCCACCAGTGACGTTAACACCGGGGAGCTGTTTTTT. Translation gives CATSDVNTGELFF.

This clonotype has more than one count but fewer than ten. CDR3 loop: CASSLFFNEQFF. The CDR3 DNA sequence: TGTGCCAGCAGTTTATTCTTCAATGAGCAGTTCTTC. V and J are TRBV28 and TRBJ2-1; unclear D gene. This CDR3 contains 12 residues. Germline V CDR1 and CDR2: MDHEN, SYDVKM. The V gene lost 1 base and the J gene lost 6 bases, with 4 bases spanning the gap.

This clonotype occurred many times. The V gene is TRBV14, the J gene TRBJ2-3; no clear D. CDR1 SGHDN and CDR2 FVKESK come from the germline V gene. The CDR3 has 13 amino acids. V was cut by 0 bases and J by 6 bases, with 7 bases left in between. CDR3 sequence reads: CASSQDLGDTQYF. The DNA of the CDR3 is TGTGCCAGCAGCCAAGATTTGGGGGATACGCAGTATTTT.

The J gene is TRBJ2-3, the V gene TRBV28; a weak D match, TRBD1 (6 bases). The ends were cut back, 4 bases at V and 2 bases at J, with 13 bases in the middle. The germline V gene encodes CDR1 MDHEN and CDR2 SYDVKM. This CDR3 comprises 15 residues. CDR3: CASSSPGQDTDTQYF. The CDR3 nucleotides read TGTGCCAGCAGTTCCCCGGGACAAGACACAGATACGCAGTATTTT. Combining the CDR3 with reference TRBV28 and TRBJ2-3 gives the whole variable domain DVKVTQSSRYLVKRTGEKVFLECVQDMDHENMFWYRQDPGLGLRLIYFSYDVKMKEKGDIPEGYSVSREKKERFSLILESASTNQTSMYLCASSSPGQDTDTQYFGPGTRLTVL.

The CDR3 protein is CASRETGDADTQYF. CDR3 DNA: TGCGCCAGCAGGGAGACAGGGGACGCAGATACGCAGTATTTT. The rearrangement uses TRBV10-1 and TRBJ2-3; 8 nucleotides line up with TRBD1. The V segment lost 6 bases and the J segment 4 bases; nucleotides outside the gene matches: 6. Germline CDR1 reads WNHNN; CDR2 reads SYGVQD (reference sequence). The CDR3 is 14 residues long.

The chain has TRBV20-1 and TRBJ2-5, with 8 bases matching TRBD2. The V gene end was trimmed by 5 bases and the J gene end by 13 bases; junction bases not matched to a gene: 9. The CDR3 covers 11 residues. From germline, CDR1 is DFQATT and CDR2 SNEGSKA (reference sequence). For the CDR3, the DNA is TGCAGTGCTCAGAAGCGGGAGAATAGGTACTTC. This codes for CSAQKRENRYF.

Remarks on this clonotype: A read error may produce the germline difference seen at one junction end. This sequence joins TRBV19 and TRBJ1-2; TRBD1 is a possible D gene (6 bases). Germline assignment: CDR1 LNHDA and CDR2 SQIVND (reference sequence). The CDR3 runs 13 residues. CDR3: CVSRQQGSYGYTF. The CDR3 DNA reads TGTGTCAGTAGACAACAGGGATCCTATGGCTACACCTTC.

In its sample, this clonotype was seen a few times. The chain couples TRBV7-8 to TRBJ2-1, with D hard to call. This CDR3 spans 16 amino acids. Germline V gene data show CDR1 as SGHVS and CDR2 as FQNEAQ. V was clipped by 1 base and J by 0 bases, with 10 bases between them. CDR3 sequence: CASSLGRLISYNEQFF. The CDR3 nucleotides read TGTGCCAGCAGCTTAGGGCGTCTGATCTCCTACAATGAGCAGTTCTTC.

This clonotype was observed many times. This chain joins TRBV10-3 and TRBJ2-7; D perhaps matches TRBD1 (6 bases). Germline CDR1 ENHRY, CDR2 SYGVKD. This CDR3 has 13 amino acids. V shed 5 bases and J shed 2 bases, with 10 bases lying between them. In nucleotides, the CDR3 is TGTGCCATCAGTCCAGGGGCCCCCTACGAGCAGTACTTC. Amino acid sequence: CAISPGAPYEQYF.

The rearrangement links TRBV28 to TRBJ2-1; D tentatively reads TRBD1 or TRBD2 (5 bases each). Trimming took off 6 bases at V and 12 bases at J, with 12 bases between the two ends. The CDR3 length is 11 residues. Germline CDR1 and CDR2: MDHEN and SYDVKM. CDR3 coding DNA: TGTGCCAGCAGCTGGGACGCCGTGCAGTTCTTC. It specifies CASSWDAVQFF.

The DNA of the CDR3 is TGTGCCAGCAGGCAGACAGGGTTGAACACTGAAGCTTTCTTT. The encoded protein is CASRQTGLNTEAFF. The chain carries TRBV12-3 or TRBV12-4 and TRBJ1-1; 7 bases line up with TRBD1. Germline trimming cut 6 bases from V and 0 bases from J; bases unmatched to any gene: 4. The CDR3 consists of 14 residues.

As DNA, the CDR3 is TGTGCCAGCAGCTCCGCAGGGGGCGCGGGGGTTTTAGAAAACATTCAGTACTTC. Residues: CASSSAGGAGVLENIQYF. This chain joins TRBV7-8 and TRBJ2-4; D might be TRBD1 (8 bases). In germline, CDR1 is SGHVS, CDR2 FQNEAQ. Trimming shortened V by 4 bases and J by 5 bases, and 24 bases separated the two germline ends. CDR3 size: 18 residues.

This clonotype was detected a few times. V gene TRBV5-1 combines with J gene TRBJ2-5; 7 bases agree with TRBD1. This CDR3 has 16 amino acids. After removal of 4 bases from V and 3 bases from J, the junction contained 12 bases not matched to a gene. Germline CDR1 and CDR2: SGHRS and YFSETQ. CDR3 sequence (DNA): TGCGCCAGCAGCCCCCCGAGACAGGGTACGGAAGAGACCCAGTACTTC. Translated: CASSPPRQGTEETQYF.

V usage is TRBV20-1 and J usage is TRBJ2-3; no clear D. The CDR3 is made up of 14 amino acids. The V gene lost 1 base and the J gene lost 0 bases, with 8 bases spanning the gap. Germline V gene data show CDR1 as DFQATT and CDR2 as SNEGSKA (reference sequence). CDR3 DNA: TGCAGTGCTAGAGTGGCGGCAAGCACAGATACGCAGTATTTT. Amino acid sequence: CSARVAASTDTQYF.

This clonotype was observed a few times. A much larger clone is a single base away; this may be a read error. This chain uses TRBV7-9 with TRBJ2-7; D might be TRBD1 (6 bases). Trimming took off 1 base at V and 2 bases at J, with 12 bases between the two ends. Germline V CDR1 and CDR2: SEHNR, FQNEAQ (reference sequence). CDR3 length: 15 amino acids. The CDR3 reads CASSLEGGIAYEQYF. The CDR3 DNA follows: TGTGCCAGCAGCTTAGAAGGGGGAATCGCCTACGAGCAGTACTTC.

This chain uses TRBV9 with TRBJ2-5; D is perhaps TRBD2 (5 bases). The CDR3 extends over 14 amino acids. The V and J ends lost 0 bases and 2 bases respectively, with 8 bases between them. Germline V gives CDR1 SGDLS, CDR2 YYNGEE. The CDR3: CASSVDPGQETQYF. The CDR3 nucleotides read TGTGCCAGCAGCGTAGACCCGGGACAAGAGACCCAGTACTTC.

The CDR3 sequence: CASSQDNFAGGMRTDTQYF. The CDR3 nucleotides are TGCGCCAGCAGCCAAGATAATTTCGCGGGGGGTATGAGAACAGATACGCAGTATTTT. This chain uses TRBV4-3 with TRBJ2-3, with 8 bases that match TRBD2. The CDR3 is made up of 19 amino acids. V dropped 0 bases and J dropped 3; count of bases not matched to a gene: 14. Germline-derived CDR1 and CDR2 are LGHNA and YSLEER.

This clonotype showed up just a few times. The genes are TRBV3-1 and TRBJ2-4, with 8 bases aligning to TRBD1. The J call is uncertain, as TRBJ2-7 better fits the DNA end. CDR1 LGHDT and CDR2 YNNKEL come from the germline V gene (reference sequence). The CDR3 runs 14 residues. CDR3 region: CASSQNRGYYEQYF. The CDR3 DNA follows: TGTGCCAGCAGCCAGAACAGGGGGTACTACGAGCAGTACTTC.

The J gene is TRBJ2-4, the V gene TRBV20-1; TRBD1 matches 8 bases. The J call could be wrong; TRBJ2-7 is a better fit for the DNA end. From germline, CDR1 is DFQATT and CDR2 SNEGSKA (reference sequence). The CDR3 runs to 12 residues. CDR3 DNA sequence: TGCAGTGCTAAGCAGGGGGCTAACGAGCAGTACTTC. Encoded protein: CSAKQGANEQYF.

The chain employs TRBV7-2 and TRBJ2-1; the match to TRBD2 covers 9 bases. Germline CDR1 reads SGHTA; CDR2 reads FQGNSA. The CDR3 runs 14 residues. The V gene end was trimmed by 5 bases and the J gene end by 7 bases; junction bases not matched to a gene: 6. The CDR3 protein is CASSLPGLANEQFF. In DNA, the CDR3 is TGTGCCAGCAGCCTCCCGGGACTAGCTAATGAGCAGTTCTTC.